This T cell receptor beta chain stems from a study of blood T cells in healthy people across ages. The study drew donors from healthy Caucasian individuals in Russia aged about 6 to 100. As regards this clonotype: Its antigen remains unknown.

Trimming took 2 bases from V and 6 from J; bases not matched to a gene: 6. Per germline, CDR1 SGHDN and CDR2 FVKESK. The CDR3 is made up of 15 amino acids. General study results and limits: Observed TCR beta diversity per million T cells went down as age went up. This fall followed a roughly linear course with age. Both higher diversity and more naive CD4+ cells marked long-lived donors when set against aged donors.

Using a J-beta primer mix together with a sample-barcoded 5' primer, a second PCR was run for roughly 6 to 11 cycles. Per sample, CDR3-containing paired-end reads numbered at least 3 million. TCRdb passed the 5' RACE reads through MiXCR, listing each CDR3 protein once. Among around 800,000 distinct CDR3 sequences listed, about 47% were seen once. Sequenced material: blood. The clonotype originates from an elderly man in good health. V and J are TRBV14 and TRBJ2-3; 9 bases match TRBD2. The CDR3 is CASSQRGLAPDTQYF. The CDR3 DNA reads as TGTGCCAGCAGCCAAAGGGGACTAGCACCGGATACGCAGTATTTT.